The 9 T cell receptor beta chains below come from one sample, sequenced in a study of neurological immune-mediated disorders. Using its own MiXCR run on the 5' RACE reads, TCRdb lists one record per CDR3 protein. The data show around 56,000 distinct CDR3 sequences, nearly 25% seen once. Sample time point: technical triplicate 2. Sequencing was performed on PBMCs. The receptors originated from a man between 60 and 70 years old with HTLV-1-associated myelopathy (HAM/TSP).

In its sample, this clonotype was seen many times. This CDR3 is CASSIRTSSTDTQYF. DNA of the CDR3: TGTGCCAGCAGCATCCGGACTAGCTCCACAGATACGCAGTATTTT. The rearrangement links TRBV5-6 to TRBJ2-3, with TRBD2 matching over 8 bases. The CDR3 consists of 15 residues. The germline V gene has CDR1 SGHDT and CDR2 YYEEEE. Trimming cost V 4 bases and J 2 bases; bases outside gene matches: 6. Using reference TRBV5-6 and TRBJ2-3 for the parts outside the CDR3, the full variable domain is DAGVTQSPTHLIKTRGQQVTLRCSPKSGHDTVSWYQQALGQGPQFIFQYYEEEERQRGNFPDRFSGHQFPNYSSELNVNALLLGDSALYLCASSIRTSSTDTQYFGPGTRLTVL.

This clonotype occurred many times. The V gene is TRBV20-1, the J gene TRBJ2-3, with 10 bases lining up with TRBD1. CDR3 length equals 14 residues. With V trimmed by 5 bases and J by 2 bases, 4 bases remained unmatched. From germline, CDR1 is DFQATT and CDR2 SNEGSKA (reference sequence). This CDR3 reads CSAPGQGFTDTQYF. The CDR3 region has the DNA TGCAGTGCTCCGGGACAGGGGTTCACAGATACGCAGTATTTT.

This clonotype was seen ten or more times. The chain couples TRBV11-2 to TRBJ2-2; D unresolved. V lost 9 bases to trimming and J lost 6 bases, with 17 bases between them. This CDR3 region has 14 residues. Germline V gene sequence: CDR1 SGHAT, CDR2 FQNNGV. CDR3 sequence reads: CASRDLIGAGELFF. The CDR3 bases are TGTGCCAGTCGTGACTTAATTGGCGCCGGGGAGCTGTTTTTT.

The sample holds many counts of this clonotype. J is TRBJ2-3 and V is TRBV11-3; a possible D gene is TRBD2 (5 bases). Trimming pared 5 bases from V and 5 bases from J, leaving 14 bases between. This CDR3 is built from 14 residues. CDR1 and CDR2 from the germline V gene are SGHNT and YENEEA. CDR3 nucleotides: TGTGCCAGCAGCCGAGCGGATGTAGGAGATACGCAGTATTTT. Residues: CASSRADVGDTQYF.

The V gene is TRBV13, the J gene TRBJ2-3; TRBD2 aligns across 16 bases. The CDR3 loop spans 17 amino acids. Per germline, CDR1 PRHDT and CDR2 FYEKMQ (reference sequence). Trimming removed 5 bases from V and 3 bases from J; junction bases left unmatched: 5. CDR3 in amino acids: CASSMGLAGGPTDTQYF. CDR3 DNA sequence: TGTGCCAGCAGCATGGGACTAGCGGGAGGGCCGACAGATACGCAGTATTTT.

As to this clonotype: One end of the junction is discordant with germline, which a read error may explain. The chain joins TRBV5-8 to TRBJ2-3; D tentatively reads TRBD1 or TRBD2 (5 bases each). From germline, CDR1 is SGHTS and CDR2 YDEGEE. There are 15 residues in the CDR3. CDR3 in DNA: TGTGCCAGCAGCTTGATTGGGGGAACCACATATACGCAGTATTTT. Its translation is CASSLIGGTTYTQYF.

This clonotype was seen ten or more times. The V gene is TRBV29-1, the J gene TRBJ2-3; D is perhaps TRBD1 or TRBD2 (6 bases each). The germline V and J ends were trimmed by 5 bases and 4 bases, with 16 bases remaining between them. The CDR3 is 14 residues long. The germline CDR1 and CDR2 sequences are SQVTM and ANQGSEA. The CDR3 sequence: CSVRRGTRSDTQYF. The CDR3 DNA is TGCAGCGTTCGGCGCGGGACAAGGTCAGATACGCAGTATTTT.

This clonotype appeared many times. The chain links TRBV7-9 to TRBJ2-4; D unresolved. Germline loops: CDR1 SEHNR, CDR2 FQNEAQ (reference sequence). This CDR3 contains 12 residues. V was clipped by 2 bases and J by 8 bases, with 7 bases between them. CDR3: CASSLTVHIQYF. The CDR3 nucleotides are TGTGCCAGCAGCTTAACAGTCCACATTCAGTACTTC.

The chain links TRBV6-5 to TRBJ2-2; the D gene is possibly TRBD2 (5 bases). Germline-derived CDR1 and CDR2 are MNHEY and SVGAGI. Trimming shortened V by 0 bases and J by 7 bases, and 9 bases separated the two germline ends. The CDR3 loop spans 14 amino acids. In DNA, the CDR3 is TGTGCCAGCAGTTACTCCGCGGGTATCGGGGAGCTGTTTTTT. This codes for CASSYSAGIGELFF.